This TCR beta chain was sequenced during a study of molecular identifiers for immune sequencing clone quantification. The CD8+CD4-CCR7+CD45RA+ phenotype defined the sorted naive CD8 T cells. This clonotype was counted ten times or more. TCRdb independently ran MiXCR on the PCR reads; one entry per CDR3 protein. The data show around 40,000 distinct CDR3 sequences, approximately 19% seen once. With 2 bases removed from V and 5 bases from J, the gap between germline ends came to 12 bases. The CDR3 spans 14 residues. Germline values: CDR1 MDHEN, CDR2 SYDVKM. This clonotype was sampled from a human donor in good health. Some libraries in this study had Jurkat cell RNA spiked in. The sequenced sample was naive CD8+ T cells from blood, with Jurkat cell RNA spiked in. Subset: FACS-sorted CD8+CD4-CCR7+CD45RA+ naive T cells. The gene calls are TRBV28 and TRBJ2-5; D unresolved. The CDR3 DNA is TGTGCCAGCAGTTTACGTCTGGGTGGGGAGACCCAGTACTTC. This codes for CASSLRLGGETQYF.